This T cell receptor (beta chain) was captured by sequencing in a study of CD8 T cells in ankylosing spondylitis. Findings of the study overall: Disease-linked clones bore a CD8+ phenotype and were relatively rare in peripheral blood. Certain motif variants had earlier been reported in reactive arthritis synovial fluid and blood. Significant enrichment of disease-linked clones was reported in matched ankylosing spondylitis synovial fluid.

Germline values: CDR1 DFQATT, CDR2 SNEGSKA (reference sequence). Losses at the gene ends were 1 base for V and 4 bases for J; bases not matched to a gene: 1. The CDR3 is 13 residues long. This clonotype was detected ten times or more. Antigen: not known. The TCR beta libraries were generated through quantitative 5'-RACE incorporating molecular barcodes. TCRdb analysed the 5' RACE reads with MiXCR anew, one entry per CDR3 protein. The profile covers 100,000 to 150,000 distinct CDR3 sequences, with over 7% appearing a single time and 2.5% to 4% taken by the ten largest. The sequence derives from a male donor with ankylosing spondylitis or in good health (not recorded which). The sample taken for sequencing was blood, either unsorted or a sorted T cell fraction (not recorded which). This rearrangement joins TRBV20-1 to TRBJ2-1, with 7 bases matching TRBD2. CDR3 loop: CSARGGGYNEQFF. The DNA for the CDR3 is TGCAGTGCTAGAGGGGGAGGGTACAATGAGCAGTTCTTC.